The sequence of this TCR beta chain was determined in a study of blood T cell repertoires in COVID-19. Turning to the study itself: The United States, Italy and Spain supplied acute and convalescent COVID-19 samples. Sample material is recorded as cDNA or gDNA derived from T cells, B-cell-depleted T cells, or PBMCs.

This clone appeared once. From germline, CDR1 is MNHEY and CDR2 SVGAGI. The CDR3 has 13 residues. Germline trimming cut 6 bases from V and 9 bases from J; bases unmatched to any gene: 3. Original processing notes: Reference gene primer amplification gave nucleated cell count estimates. The data were produced by immunoSEQ multiplex PCR, yet TCRdb's version contains in-frame clones alone and is incomplete. V and J calls and clone size are as listed in that table; D and trimming were resolved from the DNA. Counted here are about 250,000 clones, 80% to 90% occurring once; the ten biggest clones make up around 6%.

Sequencing was done on a sample of peripheral blood. The chain links TRBV6-5 to TRBJ1-6, with 9 bases fitting TRBD1. This clonotype was sampled from an elderly man with acute or convalescent COVID-19. The CDR3 here is CASRGTGSSPLHF. The CDR3 DNA reads TGTGCCAGCAGAGGGACAGGGAGTTCACCCCTCCACTTT.